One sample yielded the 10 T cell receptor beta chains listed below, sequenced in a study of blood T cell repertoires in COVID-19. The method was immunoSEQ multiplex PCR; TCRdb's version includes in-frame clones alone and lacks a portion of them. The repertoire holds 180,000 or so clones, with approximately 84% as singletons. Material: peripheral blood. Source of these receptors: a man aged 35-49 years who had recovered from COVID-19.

The CDR3 sequence: CASSFSGSSYTGELFF. The CDR3 bases are TGTGCCAGCAGTTTTTCCGGGAGTTCTTACACCGGGGAGCTGTTTTTT. J is TRBJ2-2 and V is TRBV28; TRBD2 is a possible D gene (6 bases). The V end was cut by 3 bases, the J end by 3 bases, with 14 bases between. In germline, CDR1 is MDHEN, CDR2 SYDVKM. This CDR3 has 16 residues.

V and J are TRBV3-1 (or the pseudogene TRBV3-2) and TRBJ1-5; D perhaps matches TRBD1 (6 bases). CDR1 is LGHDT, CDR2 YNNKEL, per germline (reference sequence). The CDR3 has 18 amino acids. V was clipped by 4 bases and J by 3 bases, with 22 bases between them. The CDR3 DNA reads TGTGCCAGCAGCCCCACGCCGGGGAGGGGGGCGATCAATCAGCCCCAGCATTTT. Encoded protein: CASSPTPGRGAINQPQHF.

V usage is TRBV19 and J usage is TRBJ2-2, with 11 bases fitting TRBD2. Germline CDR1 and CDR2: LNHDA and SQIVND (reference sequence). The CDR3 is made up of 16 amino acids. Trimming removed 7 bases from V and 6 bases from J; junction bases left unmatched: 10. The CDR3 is CASNLAGGPSAGELFF. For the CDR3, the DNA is TGTGCCAGTAACTTAGCGGGGGGGCCGAGTGCCGGGGAGCTGTTTTTT. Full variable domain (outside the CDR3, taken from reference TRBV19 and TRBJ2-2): DGGITQSPKYLFRKEGQNVTLSCEQNLNHDAMYWYRQDPGQGLRLIYYSQIVNDFQKGDIAEGYSVSREKKESFPLTVTSAQKNPTAFYLCASNLAGGPSAGELFFGEGSRLTVL.

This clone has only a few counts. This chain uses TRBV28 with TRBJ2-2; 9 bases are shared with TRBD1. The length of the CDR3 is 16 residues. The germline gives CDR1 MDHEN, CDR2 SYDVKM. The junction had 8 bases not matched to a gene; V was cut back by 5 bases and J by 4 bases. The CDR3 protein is CASSGMGQGGTGELFF. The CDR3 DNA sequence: TGTGCCAGCAGTGGTATGGGACAGGGAGGCACCGGGGAGCTGTTTTTT.

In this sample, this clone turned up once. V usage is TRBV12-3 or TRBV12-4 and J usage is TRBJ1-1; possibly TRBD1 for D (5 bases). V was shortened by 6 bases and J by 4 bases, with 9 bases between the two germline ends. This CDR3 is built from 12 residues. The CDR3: CASSRTPTEAFF. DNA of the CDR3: TGTGCCAGCAGCAGGACACCCACTGAAGCTTTCTTT.

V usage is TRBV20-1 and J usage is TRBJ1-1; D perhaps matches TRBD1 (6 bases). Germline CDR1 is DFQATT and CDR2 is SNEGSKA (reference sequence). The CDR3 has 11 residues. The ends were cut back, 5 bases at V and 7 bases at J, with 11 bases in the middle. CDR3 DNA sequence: TGCAGTGCTCATAGACAGGTTGAAGCTTTCTTT. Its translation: CSAHRQVEAFF.

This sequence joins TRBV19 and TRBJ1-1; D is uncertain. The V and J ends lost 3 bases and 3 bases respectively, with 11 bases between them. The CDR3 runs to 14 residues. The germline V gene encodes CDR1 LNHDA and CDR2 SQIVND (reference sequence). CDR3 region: CASSMGGGDTEAFF. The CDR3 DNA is TGTGCCAGTAGTATGGGCGGCGGGGACACTGAAGCTTTCTTT.

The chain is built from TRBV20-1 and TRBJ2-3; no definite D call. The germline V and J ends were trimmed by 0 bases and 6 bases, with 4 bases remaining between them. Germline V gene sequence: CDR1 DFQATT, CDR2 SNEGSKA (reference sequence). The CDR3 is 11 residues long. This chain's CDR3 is CSARDRDTQYF. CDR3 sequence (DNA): TGCAGTGCTAGAGATCGTGATACGCAGTATTTT.

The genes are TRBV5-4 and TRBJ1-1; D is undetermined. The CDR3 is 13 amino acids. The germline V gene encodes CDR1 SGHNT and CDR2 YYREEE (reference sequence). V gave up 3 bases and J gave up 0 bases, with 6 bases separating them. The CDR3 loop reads CASSSVMNTEAFF. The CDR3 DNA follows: TGTGCCAGCAGCTCCGTAATGAACACTGAAGCTTTCTTT.

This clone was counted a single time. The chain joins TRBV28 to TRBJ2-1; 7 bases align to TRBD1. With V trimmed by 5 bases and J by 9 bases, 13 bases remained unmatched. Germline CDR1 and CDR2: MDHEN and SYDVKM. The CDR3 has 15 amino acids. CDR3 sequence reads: CASSRDSVTHSEQFF. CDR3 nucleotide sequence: TGTGCCAGCAGTCGGGACAGCGTTACCCACAGTGAGCAGTTCTTC.